This T cell receptor beta chain was recovered during a study of blood T cells in healthy people across ages. Regarding the study as a whole: Per million T cells, TCR beta diversity dropped about linearly as age rose. A greater number of naive CD4+ cells and higher diversity distinguished long-lived donors from aged donors.

Next came a second PCR, run for about 7 to 12 cycles, which used a sample-barcoded 5' primer along with a J-beta primer mix. TCRdb reprocessed the 5' RACE reads with MiXCR, giving one entry per CDR3 protein. Altogether 800,000 to 950,000 distinct CDR3 sequences are present, around 36% being singletons, with the ten largest covering 13%. The table lists this clonotype with a few counts. Its specificity is unknown. RNA extraction gave at least 5.5 micrograms of total RNA per sample. There are 13 residues in the CDR3. The V gene lost 1 base and the J gene lost 2 bases, with 7 bases spanning the gap. Germline lookup yields CDR1 SGHRS and CDR2 YFSETQ.

The V call is TRBV5-1, the J call TRBJ2-7; D gene unclear. This sequence was found in a man aged 18 to 29 in good health. The sequencing sample was made of blood. CDR3 sequence: CASSLLVTYEQYF. The CDR3 DNA follows: TGCGCCAGCAGCTTGCTCGTAACCTACGAGCAGTACTTC.